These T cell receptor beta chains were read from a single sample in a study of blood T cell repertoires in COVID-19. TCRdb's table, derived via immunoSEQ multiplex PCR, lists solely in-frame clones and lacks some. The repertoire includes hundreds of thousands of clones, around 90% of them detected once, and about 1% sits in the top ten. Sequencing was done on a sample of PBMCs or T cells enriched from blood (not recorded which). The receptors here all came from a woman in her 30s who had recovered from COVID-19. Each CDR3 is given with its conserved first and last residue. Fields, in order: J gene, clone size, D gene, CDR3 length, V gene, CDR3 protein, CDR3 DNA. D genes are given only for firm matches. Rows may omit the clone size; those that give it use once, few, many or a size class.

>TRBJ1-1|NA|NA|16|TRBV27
CASRRNQGHGNTEAFF
TGTGCCAGCAGGCGAAATCAGGGACACGGGAACACTGAAGCTTTCTTT
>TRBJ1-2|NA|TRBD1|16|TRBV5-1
CASSLTRQGGDYGYTF
TGCGCCAGCAGCTTGACAAGACAGGGCGGCGACTATGGCTACACCTTC
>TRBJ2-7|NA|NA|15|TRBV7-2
CASSSFFRRDPDEYF
TGTGCCAGCAGCTCCTTCTTCCGGCGGGACCCCGATGAATACTTC
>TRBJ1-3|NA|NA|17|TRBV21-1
CASSKTGTVDSGNTIYF
TGTGCCAGCAGCAAAACCGGGACAGTTGACTCTGGAAACACCATATATTTT
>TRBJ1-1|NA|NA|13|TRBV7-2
CASSLVWSSEAFF
TGTGCCAGCAGCTTAGTTTGGTCCAGTGAAGCTTTCTTT
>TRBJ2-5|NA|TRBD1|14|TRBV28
CASTSTGVGETQYF
TGTGCCAGCACTTCGACAGGGGTAGGAGAGACCCAGTACTTC
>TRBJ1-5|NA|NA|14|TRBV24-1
CATSDNNSNQPQHF
TGTGCCACCAGTGATAACAACAGCAATCAGCCCCAGCATTTT
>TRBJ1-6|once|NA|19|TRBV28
CASSFWGIGWTASRAPLHF
TGTGCCAGCAGTTTTTGGGGGATTGGGTGGACAGCCTCTAGGGCACCCCTCCACTTT
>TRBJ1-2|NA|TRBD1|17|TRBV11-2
CASIAELEWTGLLDYTF
TGTGCCAGCATCGCGGAACTCGAGTGGACAGGGCTGTTAGACTACACCTTC
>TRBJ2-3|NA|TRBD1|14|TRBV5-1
CASSSGQSTDTQYF
TGCGCCAGCAGCTCGGGACAGAGCACAGATACGCAGTATTTT
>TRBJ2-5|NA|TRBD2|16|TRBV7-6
CASSLVAGGFQETQYF
TGTGCCAGCAGCTTAGTTGCGGGAGGATTCCAAGAGACCCAGTACTTC
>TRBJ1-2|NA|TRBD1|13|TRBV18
CASSAGQGVDYTF
TGTGCCAGCTCAGCGGGACAGGGTGTGGACTACACCTTC
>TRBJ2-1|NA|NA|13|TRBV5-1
CASSLNSDSRQFF
TGCGCCAGCAGCTTGAATTCGGACTCGCGGCAGTTCTTC
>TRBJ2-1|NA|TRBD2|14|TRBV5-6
CASSLASGRAEQFF
TGTGCCAGCAGCTTGGCTAGCGGGAGGGCTGAGCAGTTCTTC
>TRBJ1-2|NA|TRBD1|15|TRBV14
CASSHKTPGGYGYTF
TGTGCCAGCAGCCATAAGACCCCAGGGGGCTATGGCTACACCTTC
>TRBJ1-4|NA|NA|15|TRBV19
CASSTPRVTNEKLFF
TGTGCCAGTAGTACCCCCAGGGTAACTAATGAAAAACTGTTTTTT
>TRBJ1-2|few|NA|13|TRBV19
CASSLDTPYGYTF
TGTGCCAGTAGCCTGGACACTCCCTATGGCTACACCTTC
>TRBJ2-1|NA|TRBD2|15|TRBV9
CASSVEAGARNEQFF
TGTGCCAGCAGCGTAGAAGCGGGAGCCCGGAATGAGCAGTTCTTC
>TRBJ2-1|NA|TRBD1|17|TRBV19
CASSIPVGQGPIREQFF
TGTGCCAGTAGTATCCCCGTGGGACAGGGGCCGATAAGAGAGCAGTTCTTC
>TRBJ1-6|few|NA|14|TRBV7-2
CASSLGDTFSPLHF
TGTGCCAGCAGCTTAGGGGACACATTTTCACCCCTCCACTTT
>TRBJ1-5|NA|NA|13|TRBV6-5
CASTGKSNQPQHF
TGTGCCAGCACAGGGAAGAGCAATCAGCCCCAGCATTTT
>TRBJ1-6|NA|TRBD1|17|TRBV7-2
CASSYLAGDRDELPLHF
TGTGCCAGCAGCTACCTTGCTGGAGACAGGGACGAATTACCCCTCCACTTT
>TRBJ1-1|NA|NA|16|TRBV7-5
CARSPVRGAPRTEAFF
TGTGCCAGAAGCCCCGTTCGGGGGGCTCCCCGCACTGAAGCTTTCTTT
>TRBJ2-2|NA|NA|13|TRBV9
CASSVVGSGELFF
TGTGCCAGCAGCGTAGTGGGCTCCGGGGAGCTGTTTTTT
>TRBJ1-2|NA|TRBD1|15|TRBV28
CASSLHEDRGYGYTF
TGTGCCAGCAGTCTACATGAGGACAGGGGCTATGGCTACACCTTC
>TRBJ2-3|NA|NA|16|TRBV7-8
CASSWWTTTSTDTQYF
TGTGCCAGCAGCTGGTGGACTACTACTAGCACAGATACGCAGTATTTT
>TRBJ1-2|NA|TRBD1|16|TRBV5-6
CASSLAGTVANYGYTF
TGTGCCAGCAGCTTGGCGGGGACAGTTGCCAACTATGGCTACACCTTC
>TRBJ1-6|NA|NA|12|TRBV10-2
CASSPSDSPLHF
TGCGCCAGCAGCCCCTCTGATTCACCCCTCCACTTT
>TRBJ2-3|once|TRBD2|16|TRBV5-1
CASSEPLASSTDTQYF
TGCGCCAGCAGTGAACCACTAGCGTCTAGCACAGATACGCAGTATTTT
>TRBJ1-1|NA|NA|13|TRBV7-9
CASSFGIPSEAFF
TGTGCCAGCAGCTTCGGGATACCCAGTGAAGCTTTCTTT
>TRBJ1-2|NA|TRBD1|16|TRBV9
CASSVESGQGGYGYTF
TGTGCCAGCAGCGTAGAATCAGGACAGGGGGGGTATGGCTACACCTTC
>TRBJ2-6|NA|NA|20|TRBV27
CASSEWALLTGSSGANVLTF
TGTGCCAGCAGTGAATGGGCCCTCTTAACAGGGTCCTCTGGGGCCAACGTCCTGACTTTC
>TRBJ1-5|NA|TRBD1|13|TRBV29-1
CSVSSGTEQPQHF
TGCAGCGTCTCTTCAGGGACAGAACAGCCCCAGCATTTT
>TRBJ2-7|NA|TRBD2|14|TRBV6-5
CASRRLAPTDEQYF
TGTGCCAGCAGAAGACTAGCCCCCACTGACGAGCAGTACTTC
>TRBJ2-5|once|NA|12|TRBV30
CAWTGVDRTQYF
TGTGCCTGGACCGGGGTCGATAGGACCCAGTACTTC
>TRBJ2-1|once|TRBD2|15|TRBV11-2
CASSVAWGGYNEQFF
TGTGCCAGCAGCGTTGCTTGGGGGGGCTACAATGAGCAGTTCTTC
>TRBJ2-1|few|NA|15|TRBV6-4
CASSDSADSVRGQFF
TGTGCCAGCAGTGACTCGGCGGATTCTGTCCGGGGGCAGTTCTTC
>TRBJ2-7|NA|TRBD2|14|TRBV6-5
CATQGLAGGLAQYF
TGTGCCACCCAGGGACTAGCGGGGGGATTAGCGCAGTACTTC
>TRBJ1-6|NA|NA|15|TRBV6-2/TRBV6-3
CASSYSAGNNSPLHF
TGTGCCAGCAGTTACTCGGCAGGGAATAATTCACCCCTCCACTTT
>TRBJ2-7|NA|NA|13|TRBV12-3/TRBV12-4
CASRAVGPGEQYF
TGTGCCAGCAGGGCGGTCGGGCCGGGGGAGCAGTACTTC
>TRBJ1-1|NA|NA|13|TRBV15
CATSREHQTEAFF
TGTGCCACCAGCAGAGAACATCAAACTGAAGCTTTCTTT
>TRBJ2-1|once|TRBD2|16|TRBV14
CASSQVKGTSSNEQFF
TGTGCCAGCAGCCAAGTTAAAGGGACTAGCAGCAATGAGCAGTTCTTC
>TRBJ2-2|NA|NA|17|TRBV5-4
CASSPGLLQPNTGELFF
TGTGCCAGCAGCCCCGGACTCCTTCAACCGAACACCGGGGAGCTGTTTTTT
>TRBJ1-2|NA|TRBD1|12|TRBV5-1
CASSLDRESYTF
TGCGCCAGCAGCCTCGACAGGGAGAGCTACACCTTC
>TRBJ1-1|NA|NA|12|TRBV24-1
CATSAPDTEAFF
TGTGCCACCAGTGCTCCCGACACTGAAGCTTTCTTT
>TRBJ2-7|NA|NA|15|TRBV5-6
CASSLVGGLPYEQYF
TGTGCCAGCAGCTTGGTTGGGGGACTCCCTTACGAGCAGTACTTC
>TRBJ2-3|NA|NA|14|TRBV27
CASSLRESTDTQYF
TGTGCCAGCAGTTTAAGAGAGAGCACAGATACGCAGTATTTT
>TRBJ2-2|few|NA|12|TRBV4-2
CASSQHGRELFF
TGTGCCAGCAGCCAACACGGTAGGGAGCTGTTTTTT
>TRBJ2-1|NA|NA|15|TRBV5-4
CASSLGGSVANEQFF
TGTGCCAGCAGCTTGGGTGGGAGTGTCGCAAATGAGCAGTTCTTC
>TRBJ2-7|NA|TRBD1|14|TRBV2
CATGRGTGFHEQYF
TGTGCCACCGGGCGGGGGACAGGGTTCCACGAGCAGTACTTC
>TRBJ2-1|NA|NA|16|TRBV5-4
CASSLWNAMGLDEQFF
TGTGCCAGCAGCTTGTGGAACGCCATGGGCTTGGATGAGCAGTTCTTC
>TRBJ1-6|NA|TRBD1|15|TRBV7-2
CASSSSFRGVSPLHF
TGTGCCAGCAGCTCATCTTTCAGGGGGGTCTCACCCCTCCACTTT
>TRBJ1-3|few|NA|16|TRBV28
CASSTSTEYSGNTIYF
TGTGCCAGCAGCACCTCGACAGAGTACTCTGGAAACACCATATATTTT
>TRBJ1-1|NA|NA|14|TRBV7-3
CASSLSRGNTEAFF
TGTGCCAGCAGCTTATCAAGAGGGAACACTGAAGCTTTCTTT
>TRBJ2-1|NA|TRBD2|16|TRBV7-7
CASSEIAGESYNEQFF
TGTGCCAGCAGCGAGATAGCGGGAGAATCCTACAATGAGCAGTTCTTC